This T cell receptor (beta chain) appears in the sequencing data of a study of T-cell reconstitution after alpha-beta-depleted transplantation in children. TCRbeta library construction was performed incorporating unique molecular identifiers. Via MiXCR, TCRdb re-called the PCR reads, giving one row per CDR3 protein. This table holds 440,000 or so distinct CDR3 sequences, approximately 11% found once. The ends were cut back, 4 bases at V and 3 bases at J, with 15 bases in the middle. The germline V gene has CDR1 KGHSH and CDR2 LQKENI. The CDR3 runs 16 residues. J is TRBJ1-4 and V is TRBV18, with D possibly being TRBD1 (6 bases). The origin of this receptor is a human donor who donated a stem cell graft to a child with acute myeloid leukemia. Sequencing was performed on PBMCs from the stem cell graft donor, taken from the stem cell graft. DNA for the CDR3: TGTGCCAGCTCACTTCGACAGGCCGGACCTAATGAAAAACTGTTTTTT. Translation: CASSLRQAGPNEKLFF.